The 22 T cell receptor beta chains in this list originate from one sample, sequenced in a study of cytomegalovirus exposure and HLA in healthy donors. This PCR relied on a set of 60 Vbeta primers and 13 Jbeta primers. Generated by immunoSEQ multiplex PCR, the TCRdb table keeps only in-frame clones and is missing some. This sample has approximately 70,000 clones, with about 70% found just once. Sequencing input: PBMCs. Receptors originate from a woman between 45 and 65 years old in good health and CMV-seropositive.

The gene calls are TRBV27 and TRBJ2-1, with 10 bases identical to TRBD1. CDR3 length: 20 amino acids. With V trimmed by 3 bases and J by 3 bases, 17 bases remained unmatched. Germline CDR1 and CDR2: MNHEY and SMNVEV (reference sequence). CDR3 bases: TGTGCCAGCAGTTTTCTCCCCGTGTTCGGGACAGGGGCCTACTACAATGAGCAGTTCTTC. This codes for CASSFLPVFGTGAYYNEQFF.

The rearrangement uses TRBV10-3 and TRBJ1-6; D is possibly TRBD1 (6 bases). The CDR3 loop spans 14 amino acids. Between the trimmed V and J ends, which lost 6 bases and 5 bases, there was a span of 11 bases. Germline V gives CDR1 ENHRY, CDR2 SYGVKD. The CDR3 DNA sequence: TGTGCCATCAGCTCAGGGGTTAATAATTCACCCCTCCACTTT. It codes for CAISSGVNNSPLHF.

V gene TRBV19 combines with J gene TRBJ1-1; D is ambiguous. The CDR3 runs 14 residues. The V gene lost 10 bases and the J gene lost 1 base, with 16 bases spanning the gap. CDR1 is LNHDA and CDR2 is SQIVND in the germline V gene (reference sequence). The CDR3 sequence: CATSPLAGNTEAFF. The CDR3 nucleotides read TGTGCCACCTCTCCCTTAGCTGGGAACACTGAAGCTTTCTTT.

This clone has a single count. This chain connects TRBV6-6 to TRBJ2-1; D perhaps matches TRBD2 (6 bases). Germline values: CDR1 MNHNY, CDR2 SVGAGI (reference sequence). The CDR3 spans 14 residues. V lost 0 bases, J lost 6 bases, and 9 bases lay in between. The CDR3 sequence is CASSYSGGSNEQFF. In nucleotides, the CDR3 is TGTGCCAGCAGTTACTCGGGGGGAAGCAATGAGCAGTTCTTC.

About this clone itself: The germline gene is not matched at one end of the junction; a read error may be the cause. The chain links TRBV25-1 to TRBJ2-3; 8 bases line up with TRBD2. CDR1 MGHDK and CDR2 SYGVNS come from the germline V gene. This CDR3 spans 12 amino acids. The CDR3, as DNA: TGTGCCGGCAGACTTAGCGGGAAGGGTGGGTATTTT. Amino acids: CAGRLSGKGGYF.

The chain links TRBV5-1 to TRBJ2-7; D remains unclear. This CDR3 region has 12 residues. Germline lookup yields CDR1 SGHRS and CDR2 YFSETQ. V lost 2 bases, J lost 4 bases, and 7 bases lay in between. In nucleotides, the CDR3 is TGCGCCAGCAGCTTAAGCAGGTACGAGCAGTACTTC. Translating gives CASSLSRYEQYF.

This clone was seen a few times. This rearrangement joins TRBV7-9 to TRBJ2-1, with D hard to call. The CDR3 is made up of 13 amino acids. The V end lost 2 bases, the J end lost 7 bases, and 9 bases lay between the germline ends. Germline V CDR1 and CDR2: SEHNR, FQNEAQ (reference sequence). The CDR3 coding sequence is TGTGCCAGCAGCTTACCGCAGAAAAATGAGCAGTTCTTC. It translates to CASSLPQKNEQFF. Full variable domain (outside the CDR3, taken from reference TRBV7-9 and TRBJ2-1): DTGVSQNPRHKITKRGQNVTFRCDPISEHNRLYWYRQTLGQGPEFLTYFQNEAQLEKSRLLSDRFSAERPKGSFSTLEIQRTEQGDSAMYLCASSLPQKNEQFFGPGTRLTVL.

The rearrangement joins TRBV28 to TRBJ1-6, with D perhaps TRBD1 (6 bases). The germline CDR1 and CDR2 sequences are MDHEN and SYDVKM. The CDR3 has 12 amino acids. The ends were cut back, 7 bases at V and 8 bases at J, with 9 bases in the middle. CDR3 loop: CASKDRDSPLHF. CDR3 DNA sequence: TGTGCCAGCAAGGACAGAGATTCACCCCTCCACTTT. The whole variable domain, filled in from reference TRBV28 and TRBJ1-6, reads DVKVTQSSRYLVKRTGEKVFLECVQDMDHENMFWYRQDPGLGLRLIYFSYDVKMKEKGDIPEGYSVSREKKERFSLILESASTNQTSMYLCASKDRDSPLHFGNGTRLTVT.

The chain recombines TRBV27 with TRBJ2-1, with D unclear. Germline CDR1 and CDR2: MNHEY and SMNVEV (reference sequence). V gave up 7 bases and J gave up 0 bases, with 10 bases separating them. The CDR3 totals 14 residues. This chain's CDR3 is CASKDINSYNEQFF. CDR3 DNA: TGTGCCAGCAAAGACATAAACTCCTACAATGAGCAGTTCTTC.

There are many counts of this clone. The rearrangement links TRBV19 to TRBJ1-2; tentative D call: TRBD1 (5 bases). V was clipped by 5 bases and J by 2 bases, with 9 bases between them. The CDR3 covers 13 residues. Per germline, CDR1 LNHDA and CDR2 SQIVND (reference sequence). The CDR3 region is CASSGAVNYGYTF. In nucleotides, the CDR3 is TGTGCCAGTAGTGGGGCCGTGAACTATGGCTACACCTTC. The whole variable domain, filled in from reference TRBV19 and TRBJ1-2, reads DGGITQSPKYLFRKEGQNVTLSCEQNLNHDAMYWYRQDPGQGLRLIYYSQIVNDFQKGDIAEGYSVSREKKESFPLTVTSAQKNPTAFYLCASSGAVNYGYTFGSGTRLTVV.

This chain links TRBV13 with TRBJ2-2; possible D gene TRBD1, 6 bases. Trimming took off 3 bases at V and 6 bases at J, with 8 bases between the two ends. The CDR3 sequence is 13 residues long. CDR1 is PRHDT and CDR2 is FYEKMQ in the germline V gene (reference sequence). CDR3 in DNA: TGTGCCAGCAGCTTTTCAGGGGCCGGGGAGCTGTTTTTT. Translating gives CASSFSGAGELFF.

Only a few counts were recorded for this clone. The chain uses TRBV18 and TRBJ1-2; D is ambiguous. The CDR3 sequence is 12 residues long. CDR1 and CDR2 (germline): KGHSH, LQKENI. V dropped 3 bases and J dropped 6 bases, with 8 bases sitting between them. The CDR3 protein is CASSPNGDGYTF. As DNA, the CDR3 is TGTGCCAGCTCACCTAACGGGGATGGCTACACCTTC. The complete variable domain, with remaining parts taken from reference TRBV18 and TRBJ1-2, reads NAGVMQNPRHLVRRRGQEARLRCSPMKGHSHVYWYRQLPEEGLKFMVYLQKENIIDESGMPKERFSAEFPKEGPSILRIQQVVRGDSAAYFCASSPNGDGYTFGSGTRLTVV.

The chain has TRBV25-1 and TRBJ2-7; 8 positions agree with TRBD2. The germline gives CDR1 MGHDK, CDR2 SYGVNS. With V trimmed by 0 bases and J by 3 bases, 4 bases remained unmatched. CDR3 length equals 15 residues. Written as DNA, the CDR3 is TGTGCCAGCAGTGAATACCCGGGAGGGGTCTACGAGCAGTACTTC. This gives the protein CASSEYPGGVYEQYF.

The rearrangement uses TRBV29-1 and TRBJ1-5; the match to TRBD1 covers 7 bases. V trimming: 5 bases; J trimming: 0 bases; junction bases outside the gene matches: 4. Germline values: CDR1 SQVTM, CDR2 ANQGSEA. The CDR3 totals 14 residues. As DNA, the CDR3 is TGCAGCGTTTCCGGACAGGATAGCAATCAGCCCCAGCATTTT. Translated, it gives CSVSGQDSNQPQHF.

This chain links TRBV6-6 with TRBJ2-7; weak D call: TRBD2 (6 bases). Germline V lookup: CDR1 MNHNY, CDR2 SVGAGI (reference sequence). Trimming took 11 bases from V and 6 from J, leaving 20 bases between them. The CDR3 extends over 13 amino acids. CDR3 residues: CAAAREPLLEQYF. The CDR3 nucleotides are TGTGCCGCTGCGCGGGAACCCCTACTCGAGCAGTACTTC.

The V and J genes are TRBV9 and TRBJ2-7, with 9 bases lining up with TRBD2. Germline trimming cut 4 bases from V and 2 bases from J; bases unmatched to any gene: 10. The CDR3 loop spans 16 amino acids. CDR1 is SGDLS, CDR2 YYNGEE, per germline. CDR3 in DNA: TGTGCCAGCAGCCCAAGAGGTAGCGGGAGAGCCTACGAGCAGTACTTC. Translated: CASSPRGSGRAYEQYF.

The J gene is TRBJ1-5, the V gene TRBV5-6, with D tentatively TRBD1 (5 bases). CDR3 length: 14 residues. Between the trimmed V and J ends, which lost 0 bases and 7 bases, there was a span of 11 bases. The germline V gene has CDR1 SGHDT and CDR2 YYEEEE. The CDR3 spells CASSLAGGGQPQHF. In nucleotides, the CDR3 is TGTGCCAGCAGCTTGGCCGGGGGAGGACAGCCCCAGCATTTT.

This rearrangement joins TRBV6-1 to TRBJ2-3, with D perhaps matching TRBD1 (5 bases). The CDR3 runs to 12 residues. Trimming left V 3 bases short and J 14 bases short, with 15 bases between. Germline CDR1 reads MNHNS; CDR2 reads SASEGT. The CDR3, as DNA: TGTGCCAGCAGTGACGACAGACCTAAATGGTATTTT. Amino acid sequence: CASSDDRPKWYF.

The V and J genes are TRBV28 and TRBJ2-3, with D unresolved. The length of the CDR3 is 13 residues. Germline CDR1 and CDR2: MDHEN and SYDVKM. Trimming removed 6 bases at V and 0 bases at J, with 7 bases between. This CDR3 reads CASRRYSTDTQYF. The CDR3 DNA is TGTGCCAGCAGGCGTTACAGCACAGATACGCAGTATTTT.

The chain combines TRBV5-1 with TRBJ2-7; TRBD1 is a possible D gene (6 bases). Germline assignment: CDR1 SGHRS and CDR2 YFSETQ. The CDR3 runs to 16 residues. The ends were cut back, 4 bases at V and 5 bases at J, with 22 bases in the middle. The CDR3 DNA reads TGCGCCAGCAGCCCACGGAGTGGGGATTGGGGGCACGAGCAGTACTTC. Translated, it gives CASSPRSGDWGHEQYF.

The rearrangement joins TRBV6-5 to TRBJ2-7, with 7 bases matching TRBD2. The CDR3 runs to 14 residues. The germline V gene encodes CDR1 MNHEY and CDR2 SVGAGI. Trimming cost V 5 bases and J 3 bases; bases outside gene matches: 7. CDR3 bases: TGTGCCAGCAGTCAGGGACTAACCAGCTACGAGCAGTACTTC. Its translation: CASSQGLTSYEQYF.

This clone was counted a few times. This rearrangement joins TRBV7-9 to TRBJ1-1; no clear D gene. Germline values: CDR1 SEHNR, CDR2 FQNEAQ (reference sequence). V lost 1 base, J lost 7 bases, and 10 bases lay in between. The CDR3 sequence is 13 residues long. CDR3 sequence (DNA): TGTGCCAGCAGCTTAGACGTCACAGTTGAAGCTTTCTTT. It translates to CASSLDVTVEAFF.